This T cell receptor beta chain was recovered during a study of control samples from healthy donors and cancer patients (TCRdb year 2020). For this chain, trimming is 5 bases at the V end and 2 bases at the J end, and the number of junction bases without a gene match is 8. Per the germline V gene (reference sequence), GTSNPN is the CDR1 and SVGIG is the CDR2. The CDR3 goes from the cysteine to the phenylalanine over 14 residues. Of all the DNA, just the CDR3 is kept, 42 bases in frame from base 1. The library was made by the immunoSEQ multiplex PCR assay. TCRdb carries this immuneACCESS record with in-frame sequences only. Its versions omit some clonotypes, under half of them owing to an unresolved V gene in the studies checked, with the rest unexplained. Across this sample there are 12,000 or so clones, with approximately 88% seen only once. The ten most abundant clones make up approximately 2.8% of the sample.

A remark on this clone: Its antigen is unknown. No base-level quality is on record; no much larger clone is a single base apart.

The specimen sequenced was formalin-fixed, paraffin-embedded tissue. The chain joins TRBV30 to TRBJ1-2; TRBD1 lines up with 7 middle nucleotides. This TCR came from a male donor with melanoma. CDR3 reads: CAWDRTGVNYGYTF. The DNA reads TGTGCCTGGGACCGGACAGGAGTGAACTATGGCTACACCTTC.